This TCR beta chain was recorded in a study of sequential checkpoint blockade in melanoma. In the study overall: Randomization was 1:1 between first-line nivolumab→ipilimumab and ipilimumab→nivolumab. Both treatment sequences were followed by maintenance nivolumab. TCRβ was sequenced from DNA of 90 or so pretreatment tumors.

Only in-frame clones appear in the TCRdb table, and some are missing; sequencing was by immunoSEQ multiplex PCR. This sample has about 3,500 clones, with roughly a fifth found just once. This sample's treatment: randomized to nivolumab then ipilimumab (arm A) or the reverse (arm B). No patient had prior DNA-damaging chemotherapy. Looked up from germline, CDR1 is MNHGY and CDR2 is SAAAGT. The CDR3 length is 13 residues. V lost 6 bases and J 2 bases, leaving 11 bases between the germline ends. This specimen consisted of tumor tissue (inferred from file names), obtained from a patient given nivolumab and ipilimumab in sequence. The origin of this receptor is a human patient with melanoma. Some clones in this sample may be carry-over from other donors' samples. The rearrangement links TRBV6-8 to TRBJ2-7; the D is unclear. The DNA of the CDR3 is TGTGCCAGCAGGGCGGCTGGTACCTACGAGCAGTACTTC. Translated: CASRAAGTYEQYF.